Listed here are 15 T cell receptor beta chains from one sample, sequenced in a study of OX40 agonist ivuxolimab in advanced cancers. Some clones are missing from TCRdb's copy, which holds only in-frame ones; the method was immunoSEQ multiplex PCR. The table includes approximately 57,000 clones, 75% to 85% detected once. Source: CD4+ or CD8+ T cells sorted from blood, taken in a trial of the OX40 agonist ivuxolimab. The receptors shown here come from an adult with an advanced solid tumor such as melanoma, head and neck, liver or kidney cancer.

This clone was recorded only once. The chain employs TRBV21-1 and TRBJ1-1. TRBV21-1 is noted as a pseudogene. The CDR3 sequence is 13 residues long. As DNA, the CDR3 is TGTGCCAGCAGCAAATTAGAAAGGACTGAAGCTTTCTTT. This codes for CASSKLERTEAFF.

The rearrangement links TRBV7-6 to TRBJ1-6; D is ambiguous. Germline CDR1 SGHVS, CDR2 FNYEAQ. The V and J ends lost 2 bases and 6 bases respectively, with 5 bases between them. There are 13 residues in the CDR3. DNA for the CDR3: TGTGCCAGCAGCTTACATTTTAATTCACCCCTCCACTTT. This encodes CASSLHFNSPLHF.

This sequence joins TRBV27 and TRBJ1-2; tentative D call: TRBD1 (6 bases). CDR1 and CDR2 from the germline V gene are MNHEY and SMNVEV (reference sequence). This CDR3 contains 14 residues. Trimming shortened V by 7 bases and J by 2 bases, and 14 bases separated the two germline ends. CDR3 DNA: TGTGCCAGCAAAACTACAGGGATCAACTATGGCTACACCTTC. This gives the protein CASKTTGINYGYTF.

The chain employs TRBV5-6 and TRBJ2-3, with D maybe TRBD2 (5 bases). The CDR3 is 15 residues long. V was cut by 4 bases and J by 4 bases, with 16 bases left in between. Germline CDR1 is SGHDT and CDR2 is YYEEEE. CDR3 nucleotides: TGTGCCAGCAGCCCTGGGCTAGCACTTCCAGATACGCAGTATTTT. It codes for CASSPGLALPDTQYF.

V and J are TRBV11-2 and TRBJ2-6, with D perhaps being TRBD1 or TRBD2 (5 bases each). Germline V gives CDR1 SGHAT, CDR2 FQNNGV. The CDR3 has 16 amino acids. The V gene lost 5 bases and the J gene lost 4 bases, with 15 bases spanning the gap. The CDR3, as DNA: TGTGCCAGCAGCCTCGGGACCTTGGCCGGGGCCAACGTCCTGACTTTC. It codes for CASSLGTLAGANVLTF.

This chain joins TRBV2 and TRBJ2-2; D uncertain. The CDR3 covers 15 residues. Germline V gives CDR1 SNHLY, CDR2 FYNNEI. The V end lost 0 bases, the J end lost 4 bases, and 9 bases lay between the germline ends. CDR3 nucleotides: TGTGCCAGCAGTGAAGCTTCGGGTAGCACCGGGGAGCTGTTTTTT. Its protein product is CASSEASGSTGELFF.

This clone was seen just once. V is TRBV6-4 and J is TRBJ2-3; tentatively, D is TRBD1 (5 bases). Germline V gene lookup returns CDR1 MRHNA and CDR2 SNTAGT. The length of the CDR3 is 13 residues. Trimming pared 4 bases from V and 3 bases from J, leaving 8 bases between. The CDR3 nucleotides are TGTGCCAGCAGTGTCGACAGAACAGATACGCAGTATTTT. It specifies CASSVDRTDTQYF.

The genes are TRBV5-1 and TRBJ1-6, with D possibly being TRBD1 (6 bases). Per the germline V gene, CDR1 is SGHRS and CDR2 is YFSETQ. This CDR3 spans 14 amino acids. Between the trimmed V and J ends, which lost 1 base and 7 bases, there was a span of 9 bases. Here the CDR3 DNA reads TGCGCCAGCAGCTTGACAGGGCCAAATTCACCCCTCCACTTT. Encoded protein: CASSLTGPNSPLHF.

This chain joins TRBV2 and TRBJ1-4, with 9 bases lining up with TRBD1. From germline, CDR1 is SNHLY and CDR2 FYNNEI. The J segment lost 8 bases and the V segment lost 6 bases, leaving 10 bases of the junction unmatched. The CDR3 is made up of 15 amino acids. In DNA form, the CDR3 reads TGTGCCAGCAGCGTTCGGACAGGGGTATGGGAAAAACTGTTTTTT. This codes for CASSVRTGVWEKLFF.

This clone was detected only a few times. The chain joins TRBV23-1 to TRBJ2-7; D call uncertain. TRBV23-1 is annotated as an ORF whose role is uncertain. The CDR3 covers 12 residues. Trimming cost V 11 bases and J 6 bases, with 17 bases left between them. The CDR3 sequence: CADQAPVGEQYF. DNA for the CDR3: TGCGCCGACCAGGCGCCCGTTGGCGAGCAGTACTTC.

V gene TRBV5-5 combines with J gene TRBJ2-5, with D possibly TRBD2 on 6 matching bases. This CDR3 contains 14 residues. CDR1 and CDR2 (germline): SGHKS, YYEKEE (reference sequence). V was clipped by 2 bases and J by 2 bases, with 10 bases between them. Here the CDR3 DNA reads TGTGCCAGCAGCTTCGGGAGTTTTCAAGAGACCCAGTACTTC. Its translation: CASSFGSFQETQYF.

This chain links TRBV7-2 with TRBJ1-6; perhaps TRBD1 as D (5 bases). The CDR3 is 15 amino acids. CDR1 and CDR2 from the germline V gene are SGHTA and FQGNSA. Trimming left V 7 bases short and J 8 bases short, with 18 bases between. CDR3 sequence reads: CASTPTQGGHSPLHF. CDR3 nucleotide sequence: TGTGCCAGCACCCCGACTCAGGGAGGGCATTCACCCCTCCACTTT.

This rearrangement joins TRBV20-1 to TRBJ2-5; TRBD1 agrees at 8 bases. The CDR3 has 11 residues. Germline assignment: CDR1 DFQATT and CDR2 SNEGSKA (reference sequence). DNA of the CDR3: TGCAGCAGGGGGCCTCAAGAGACCCAGTACTTC. Protein: CSRGPQETQYF.

The chain couples TRBV5-6 to TRBJ1-4, with D unresolved. Germline V gene sequence: CDR1 SGHDT, CDR2 YYEEEE. V lost 4 bases and J 8 bases, leaving 12 bases between the germline ends. This CDR3 has 13 amino acids. In DNA form, the CDR3 reads TGTGCCAGCAGCGCCGTGGCAACGGAAAAACTGTTTTTT. Its translation: CASSAVATEKLFF.

J is TRBJ1-1 and V is TRBV27; TRBD1 is a possible D gene (6 bases). This CDR3 comprises 15 residues. Germline values: CDR1 MNHEY, CDR2 SMNVEV (reference sequence). The V gene lost 5 bases and the J gene lost 4 bases, with 17 bases spanning the gap. CDR3 coding DNA: TGTGCCAGCAGTCCCCTGTTGGGGGCGGTCACTGAAGCTTTCTTT. It codes for CASSPLLGAVTEAFF.